This T cell receptor (beta chain) was sequenced during a study of T-cell memory formation after mild COVID-19. TCRdb redid the calling of the 5' RACE reads with MiXCR, one entry per CDR3 protein. This table has approximately 230,000 distinct CDR3 sequences, over 15% appearing once. This clonotype was picked up a small number of times. Its antigen is still unknown. Whole-study findings and limits: Unconfirmed was the SARS-CoV-2 specificity of second-wave clones that peaked on day 37. Contracting CD8+ clones were enriched in EMRA, CD4+ mainly in CM and EM.

CDR1 and CDR2 from the germline V gene are DFQATT and SNEGSKA (reference sequence). The CDR3 has 16 residues. V dropped 3 bases and J dropped 3; count of bases not matched to a gene: 13. The rearrangement uses TRBV20-1 and TRBJ2-5, with 7 bases identical to TRBD2. The sequence was collected from a man younger than 30 who had mild COVID-19 (a few samples of this study predate the infection). Cell type and time point are not known. Sequencing was carried out using PBMCs or a T cell subset sorted from them (not recorded which). In nucleotides, the CDR3 is TGCAGTGCTAGTCCGTTGGGAGCGGGGTTTGAAGAGACCCAGTACTTC. Protein sequence: CSASPLGAGFEETQYF.